This T cell receptor beta chain was sequenced during a study of cytomegalovirus exposure and HLA in healthy donors. The PCR employed 60 Vbeta primers together with 13 Jbeta primers. Clones were read by immunoSEQ multiplex PCR, and TCRdb kept only the in-frame ones, dropping some. The table lists about 120,000 clones, 78% of them singletons. Looked up from germline, CDR1 is MNHNS and CDR2 is SASEGT. V dropped 3 bases and J dropped 8; count of bases not matched to a gene: 9. CDR3 length: 15 amino acids. About this clone: What it recognizes is unknown.

Study observations and caveats: Per a later analysis, about 15,000 TCR beta sequences showed association with HLA alleles at 0.05 false discovery rate. With further analysis later on, most CMV-associated TCR beta chains appeared HLA-restricted.

The V and J genes are TRBV6-1 and TRBJ2-1; 8 positions match TRBD2. Input material: PBMCs. This clonotype was sampled from a woman in her twenties or thirties in good health and CMV-seronegative. Written as DNA, the CDR3 is TGTGCCAGCAGTGAGAGGCCCGGGACTAGGGATGAGCAGTTCTTC. It yields the protein CASSERPGTRDEQFF.